This paragraph covers one TCR beta chain sequence. CDR1 and CDR2 from the germline V gene are MNHEY and SVGAGI. Germline trimming cut 4 bases from V and 8 bases from J; bases unmatched to any gene: 9. This CDR3 is 15 amino acids long. The data stem from a study of cytomegalovirus exposure and HLA in healthy donors. Only in-frame clones appear in the TCRdb table, and some are missing; sequencing was by immunoSEQ multiplex PCR. The profile shows 150,000 to 200,000 clones, approximately 90% of them singletons. The receptor comes from a man aged 18 to 29 in good health and CMV-seronegative. Sequences were obtained from PBMCs. The V gene is TRBV6-5, the J gene TRBJ2-1; 9 bases line up with TRBD1. This CDR3 is CASSSGTGRFDEQFF. The DNA for the CDR3 is TGTGCCAGCAGTTCCGGGACAGGGAGATTTGATGAGCAGTTCTTC.